A few counts support the clone carrying this TCR beta chain. Its antigen is unidentified. These data originate in a study of human T cells and chemical hapten exposure. Study as a whole: Mostly female, the patients presented with alopecia areata, totalis or universalis.

The library put unique molecular identifiers onto individual cDNA molecules. MiXCR, run by TCRdb on the RACE reads, gives a single entry per CDR3 protein. The repertoire holds about 120,000 distinct CDR3 sequences, around an eighth seen once, with around 2.7% in the top ten. This sample's time point: pre-sensitization, week 0. Treatment specified: therapeutic diphenylcyclopropenone sensitization with weekly scalp DPC. Before extraction, the whole blood was not fractionated, and total RNA was taken from it. Points from the study as a whole: With regard to DPC sensitization, TCRs above 1 in 1000 frequency did not change.

V was pared by 4 bases and J by 2 bases, with 10 bases between. Germline CDR1 reads SQVTM; CDR2 reads ANQGSEA. The CDR3 sequence is 13 residues long. The sequence derives from a woman aged 18-29 years with alopecia areata. Some clones in this sample may be carry-over from other donors' samples. The chain is built from TRBV29-1 and TRBJ2-3, with a weak D call TRBD2 (5 bases). This specimen consisted of whole blood, obtained in connection with sensitization to the hapten diphenylcyclopropenone (DPC). CDR3 protein: CSVGGQNTDTQYF. The CDR3 region has the DNA TGCAGCGTTGGCGGGCAGAACACAGATACGCAGTATTTT.